This T cell receptor (beta chain) was sequenced during a study of shared clonotypes between healthy human individuals. This clone is a singleton in its sample. Its antigen is not known. Profiling relied on immunoSEQ multiplex PCR, and the TCRdb table lists in-frame clones only, not all of them. Here the sample spans over a million clones, around 95% being singletons. From CD4+ cells came CD45RA+ naive and CD45RA-negative memory subsets. In germline, CDR1 is MNHNS, CDR2 SASEGT. Trimming left V 2 bases short and J 2 bases short, with 6 bases between. This CDR3 is built from 13 residues. Study results and caveats: A reduction in generation probabilities was seen for non-shared clonotypes relative to those shared by all four donors. Clonotype sharing across several donors was observed for 5% to 6.5% of naive CD4 clonotypes.

The material sequenced was naive CD4+ T cells sorted from blood. Subset indicated: CD45RA+ positively selected. The chain combines TRBV6-1 with TRBJ2-5; D is unclear. The TCR originated in a man aged 30 to 45 in good health. This CDR3 is CASSERVQETQYF. Written as DNA, the CDR3 is TGTGCCAGCAGTGAAAGGGTTCAAGAGACCCAGTACTTC.